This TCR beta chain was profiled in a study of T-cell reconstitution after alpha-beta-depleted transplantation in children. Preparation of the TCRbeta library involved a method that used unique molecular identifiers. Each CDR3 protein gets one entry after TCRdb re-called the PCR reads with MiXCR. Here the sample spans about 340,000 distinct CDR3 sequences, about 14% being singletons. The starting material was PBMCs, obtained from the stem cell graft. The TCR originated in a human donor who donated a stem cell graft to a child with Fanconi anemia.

DNA of the CDR3: TGTGCCAGCAGTATACCGCCAGGGACAGGGGGAGAGACCCAGTACTTC. Protein product: CASSIPPGTGGETQYF. The chain couples TRBV2 to TRBJ2-5; 11 bases fit TRBD1. Germline CDR1 is SNHLY and CDR2 is FYNNEI. The junction had 9 bases not matched to a gene; V was cut back by 5 bases and J by 4 bases. The CDR3 spans 16 residues.